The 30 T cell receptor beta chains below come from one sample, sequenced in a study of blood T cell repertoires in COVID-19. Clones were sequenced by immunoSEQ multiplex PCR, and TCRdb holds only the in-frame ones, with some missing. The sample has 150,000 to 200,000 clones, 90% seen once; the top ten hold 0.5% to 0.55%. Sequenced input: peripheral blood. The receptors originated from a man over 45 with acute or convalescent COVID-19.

The CDR3 loop is CASSLGQGAGQPQHF. CDR3 nucleotide sequence: TGTGCCAGCAGTTTGGGACAGGGGGCCGGTCAGCCCCAGCATTTT. J is TRBJ1-5 and V is TRBV28, with TRBD1 matching over 12 bases. The CDR3 length is 15 residues. Germline CDR1 reads MDHEN; CDR2 reads SYDVKM. The ends lost 3 bases at V and 6 bases at J; junction bases unmatched: 3.

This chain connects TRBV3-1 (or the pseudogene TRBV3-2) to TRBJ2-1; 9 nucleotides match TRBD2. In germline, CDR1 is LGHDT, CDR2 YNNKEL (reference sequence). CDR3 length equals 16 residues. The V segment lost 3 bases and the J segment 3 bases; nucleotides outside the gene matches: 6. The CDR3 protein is CASSHLSGRIYNEQFF. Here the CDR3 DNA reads TGTGCCAGCAGCCATTTGAGCGGGAGGATCTACAATGAGCAGTTCTTC.

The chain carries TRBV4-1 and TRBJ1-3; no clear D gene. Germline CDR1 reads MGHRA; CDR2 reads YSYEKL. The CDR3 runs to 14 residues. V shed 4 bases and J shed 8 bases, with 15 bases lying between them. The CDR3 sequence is CASSPTTHEDTIYF. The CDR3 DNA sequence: TGCGCCAGCAGCCCTACAACCCATGAGGACACCATATATTTT.

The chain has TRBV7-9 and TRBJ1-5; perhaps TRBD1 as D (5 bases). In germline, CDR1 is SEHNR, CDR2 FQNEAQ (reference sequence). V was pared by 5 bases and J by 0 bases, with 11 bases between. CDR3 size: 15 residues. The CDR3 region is CASSPDSSSNQPQHF. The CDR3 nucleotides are TGTGCCAGCAGCCCCGACAGTAGTAGCAATCAGCCCCAGCATTTT.

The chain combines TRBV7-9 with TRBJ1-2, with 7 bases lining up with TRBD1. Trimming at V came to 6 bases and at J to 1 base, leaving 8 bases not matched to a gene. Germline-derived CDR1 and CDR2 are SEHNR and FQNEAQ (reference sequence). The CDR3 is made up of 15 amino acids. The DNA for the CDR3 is TGTGCCAGCAGGCGCCGGGACAGTATTAACTATGGCTACACCTTC. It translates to CASRRRDSINYGYTF.

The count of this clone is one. CDR3 loop: CATSRETGAPGEAFF. The CDR3 bases are TGTGCCACCAGCAGAGAGACAGGGGCGCCGGGTGAAGCTTTCTTT. The gene calls are TRBV15 and TRBJ1-1, with 8 nucleotides matching TRBD1. Germline V CDR1 and CDR2: LNHNV, YYDKDF (reference sequence). J was trimmed by 7 bases and V by 0 bases; bases with no gene match: 7. CDR3 length: 15 amino acids. The full variable domain, its missing parts supplied by reference TRBV15 and TRBJ1-1, is DAMVIQNPRYQVTQFGKPVTLSCSQTLNHNVMYWYQQKSSQAPKLLFHYYDKDFNNEADTPDNFQSRRPNTSFCFLDIRSPGLGDTAMYLCATSRETGAPGEAFFGQGTRLTVV.

CDR3 in amino acids: CASSSGTEGANVLTF. For the CDR3, the DNA is TGTGCCAGCAGCTCAGGAACTGAGGGGGCCAACGTCCTGACTTTC. The gene calls are TRBV5-4 and TRBJ2-6; D call uncertain. With 3 bases removed from V and 4 bases from J, the gap between germline ends came to 11 bases. Looked up from germline, CDR1 is SGHNT and CDR2 is YYREEE (reference sequence). The CDR3 loop spans 15 amino acids. The whole variable domain, filled in from reference TRBV5-4 and TRBJ2-6, reads ETGVTQSPTHLIKTRGQQVTLRCSSQSGHNTVSWYQQALGQGPQFIFQYYREEENGRGNFPPRFSGLQFPNYSSELNVNALELDDSALYLCASSSGTEGANVLTFGAGSRLTVL.

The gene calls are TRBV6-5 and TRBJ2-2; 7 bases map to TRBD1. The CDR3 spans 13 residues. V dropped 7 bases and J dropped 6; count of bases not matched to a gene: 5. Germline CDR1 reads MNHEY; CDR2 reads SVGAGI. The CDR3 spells CASTEQGSGELFF. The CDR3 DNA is TGTGCCAGCACCGAACAGGGGTCCGGGGAGCTGTTTTTT.

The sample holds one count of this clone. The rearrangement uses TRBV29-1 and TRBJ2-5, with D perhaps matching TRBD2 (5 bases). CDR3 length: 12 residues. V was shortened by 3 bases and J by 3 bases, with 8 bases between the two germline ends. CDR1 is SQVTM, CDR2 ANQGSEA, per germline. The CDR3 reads CSVEGDEETQYF. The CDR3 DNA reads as TGCAGCGTTGAGGGAGATGAAGAGACCCAGTACTTC.

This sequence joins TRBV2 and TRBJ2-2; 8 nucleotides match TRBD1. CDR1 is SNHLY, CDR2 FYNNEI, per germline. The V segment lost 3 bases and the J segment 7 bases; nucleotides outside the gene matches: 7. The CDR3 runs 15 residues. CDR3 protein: CASSEIRGQNGELFF. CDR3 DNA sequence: TGTGCCAGCAGTGAGATCAGGGGGCAGAACGGGGAGCTGTTTTTT.

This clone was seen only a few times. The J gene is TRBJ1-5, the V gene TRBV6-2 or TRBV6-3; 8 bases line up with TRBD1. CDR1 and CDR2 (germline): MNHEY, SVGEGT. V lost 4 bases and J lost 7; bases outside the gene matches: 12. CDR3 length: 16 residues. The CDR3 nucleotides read TGTGCCAGCAGTTCCTCAGACAGGGGACCGGGACAGCCCCAGCATTTT. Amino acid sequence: CASSSSDRGPGQPQHF.

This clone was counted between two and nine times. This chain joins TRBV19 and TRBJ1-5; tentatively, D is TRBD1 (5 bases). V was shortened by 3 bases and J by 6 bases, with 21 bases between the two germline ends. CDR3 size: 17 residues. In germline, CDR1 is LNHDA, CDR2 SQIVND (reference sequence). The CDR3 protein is CASSINGGIPIRQPQHF. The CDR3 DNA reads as TGTGCCAGTAGTATTAACGGGGGGATACCGATACGTCAGCCCCAGCATTTT.

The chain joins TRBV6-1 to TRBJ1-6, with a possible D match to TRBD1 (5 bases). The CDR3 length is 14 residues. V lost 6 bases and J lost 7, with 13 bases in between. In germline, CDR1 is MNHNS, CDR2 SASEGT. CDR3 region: CASSLGGSNSPLHF. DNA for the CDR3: TGTGCCAGCAGCTTGGGGGGGTCGAATTCACCCCTCCACTTT.

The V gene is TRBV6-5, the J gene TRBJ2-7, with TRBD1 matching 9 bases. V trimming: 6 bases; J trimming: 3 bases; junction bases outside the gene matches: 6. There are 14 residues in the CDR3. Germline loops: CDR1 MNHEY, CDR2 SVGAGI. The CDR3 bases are TGTGCCAGCAGACCGGGACAGGGAGGCTACGAGCAGTACTTC. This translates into CASRPGQGGYEQYF.

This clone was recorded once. Written as DNA, the CDR3 is TGCGCCAGCAGCCAAGATGAAGGACAGAGTTACGAGCAGTACTTC. This encodes CASSQDEGQSYEQYF. The chain joins TRBV4-1 to TRBJ2-7, with TRBD1 as a possible D gene (6 bases). V gave up 0 bases and J gave up 4 bases, with 13 bases separating them. From germline, CDR1 is MGHRA and CDR2 YSYEKL. The CDR3 sequence is 15 residues long.

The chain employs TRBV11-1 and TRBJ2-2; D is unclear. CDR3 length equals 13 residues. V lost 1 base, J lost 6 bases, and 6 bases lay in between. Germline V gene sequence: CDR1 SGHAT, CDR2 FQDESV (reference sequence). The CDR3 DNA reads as TGTGCCAGCAGCTTAGGGGCGCCCGGGGAGCTGTTTTTT. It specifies CASSLGAPGELFF. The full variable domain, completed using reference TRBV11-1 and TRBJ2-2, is EAEVAQSPRYKITEKSQAVAFWCDPISGHATLYWYRQILGQGPELLVQFQDESVVDDSQLPKDRFSAERLKGVDSTLKIQPAELGDSAMYLCASSLGAPGELFFGEGSRLTVL.

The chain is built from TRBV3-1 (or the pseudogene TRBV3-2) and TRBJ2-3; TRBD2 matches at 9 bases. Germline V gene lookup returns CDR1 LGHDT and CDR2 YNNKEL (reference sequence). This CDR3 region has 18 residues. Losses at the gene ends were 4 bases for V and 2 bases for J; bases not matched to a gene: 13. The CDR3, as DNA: TGTGCCAGCAGCCCCAAGGGGAGCGGGGGGCGGTACACAGATACGCAGTATTTT. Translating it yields CASSPKGSGGRYTDTQYF.

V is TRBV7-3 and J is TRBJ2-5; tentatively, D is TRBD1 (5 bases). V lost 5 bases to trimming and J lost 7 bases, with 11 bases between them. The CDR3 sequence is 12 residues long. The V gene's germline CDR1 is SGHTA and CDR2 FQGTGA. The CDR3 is CASSPGLGTQYF. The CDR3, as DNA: TGTGCCAGCAGCCCAGGGTTGGGGACCCAGTACTTC.

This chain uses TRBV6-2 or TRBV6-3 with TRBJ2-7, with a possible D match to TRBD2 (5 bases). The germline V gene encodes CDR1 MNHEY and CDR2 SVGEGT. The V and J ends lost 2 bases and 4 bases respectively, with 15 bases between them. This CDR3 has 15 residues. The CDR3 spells CASSYPGLINYEQYF. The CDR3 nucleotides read TGTGCCAGCAGTTACCCCGGACTCATTAATTACGAGCAGTACTTC.

In DNA, the CDR3 is TGCGCCAGCAGCCCTACCGGACAGGGTCGTGAAAAACTGTTTTTT. This codes for CASSPTGQGREKLFF. This chain uses TRBV5-1 with TRBJ1-4; 8 nucleotides match TRBD1. V was pared by 4 bases and J by 7 bases, with 9 bases of the junction left unmatched. The germline gives CDR1 SGHRS, CDR2 YFSETQ. The CDR3 totals 15 residues.

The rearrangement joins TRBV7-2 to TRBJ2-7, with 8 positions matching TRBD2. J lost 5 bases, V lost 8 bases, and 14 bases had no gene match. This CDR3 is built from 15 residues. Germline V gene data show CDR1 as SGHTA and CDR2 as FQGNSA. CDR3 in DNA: TGTGCCAGCCACCCGGGAGGGCCCCCAGACAACGAGCAGTACTTC. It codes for CASHPGGPPDNEQYF.

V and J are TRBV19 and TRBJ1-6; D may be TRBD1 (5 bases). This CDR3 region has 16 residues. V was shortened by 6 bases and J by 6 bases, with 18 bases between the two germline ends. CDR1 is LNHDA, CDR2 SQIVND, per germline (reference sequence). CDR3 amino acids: CASSRGGVLSNSPLHF. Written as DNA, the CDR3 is TGTGCCAGTAGCCGGGGAGGGGTTCTCTCTAATTCACCCCTCCACTTT. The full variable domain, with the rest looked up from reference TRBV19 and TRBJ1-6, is DGGITQSPKYLFRKEGQNVTLSCEQNLNHDAMYWYRQDPGQGLRLIYYSQIVNDFQKGDIAEGYSVSREKKESFPLTVTSAQKNPTAFYLCASSRGGVLSNSPLHFGNGTRLTVT.

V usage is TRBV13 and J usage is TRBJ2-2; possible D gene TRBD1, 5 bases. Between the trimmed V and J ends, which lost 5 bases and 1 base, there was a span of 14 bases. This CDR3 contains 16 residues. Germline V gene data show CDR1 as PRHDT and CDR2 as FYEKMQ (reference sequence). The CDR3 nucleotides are TGTGCCAGCAGCCCAACCCACAGGTGGAACACCGGGGAGCTGTTTTTT. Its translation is CASSPTHRWNTGELFF.

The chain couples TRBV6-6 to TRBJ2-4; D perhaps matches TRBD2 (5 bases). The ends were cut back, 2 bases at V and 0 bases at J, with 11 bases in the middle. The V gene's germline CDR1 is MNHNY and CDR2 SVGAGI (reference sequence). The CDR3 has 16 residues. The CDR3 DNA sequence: TGTGCCAGCAGTTACGAAGGGAGCCTAGCCAAAAACATTCAGTACTTC. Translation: CASSYEGSLAKNIQYF.

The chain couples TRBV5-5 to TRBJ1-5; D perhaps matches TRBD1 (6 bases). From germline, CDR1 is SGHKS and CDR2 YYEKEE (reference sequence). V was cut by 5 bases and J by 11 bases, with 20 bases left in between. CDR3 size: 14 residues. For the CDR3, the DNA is TGTGCCAGCAGTGAGGGGGGGGCTCCGTGGGCCCAGCATTTT. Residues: CASSEGGAPWAQHF.

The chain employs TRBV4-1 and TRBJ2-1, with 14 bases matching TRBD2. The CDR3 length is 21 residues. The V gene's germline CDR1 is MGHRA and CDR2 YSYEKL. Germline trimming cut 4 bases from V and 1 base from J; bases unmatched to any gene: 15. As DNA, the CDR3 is TGCGCCAGCAGCCCCTACCGACTGACTAGCGGGGGGGCAGAATCCTACAATGAGCAGTTCTTC. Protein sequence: CASSPYRLTSGGAESYNEQFF.

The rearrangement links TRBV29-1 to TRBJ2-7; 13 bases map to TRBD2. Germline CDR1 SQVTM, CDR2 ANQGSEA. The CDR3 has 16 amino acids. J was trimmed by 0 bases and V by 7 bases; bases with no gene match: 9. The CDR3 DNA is TGCAGCGCCATCGGACTAGCGGGAGCCCCCTCCTACGAGCAGTACTTC. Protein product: CSAIGLAGAPSYEQYF.

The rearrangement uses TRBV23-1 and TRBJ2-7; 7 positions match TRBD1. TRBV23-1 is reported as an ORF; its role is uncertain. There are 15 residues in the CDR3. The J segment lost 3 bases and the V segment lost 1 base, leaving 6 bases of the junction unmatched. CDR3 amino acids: CASSQWDSKNYEQYF. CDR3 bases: TGCGCCAGCAGTCAATGGGACAGTAAGAACTACGAGCAGTACTTC.

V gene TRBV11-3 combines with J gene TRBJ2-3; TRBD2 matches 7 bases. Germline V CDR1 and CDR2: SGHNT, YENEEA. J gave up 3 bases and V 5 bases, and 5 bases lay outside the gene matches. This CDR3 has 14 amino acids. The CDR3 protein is CASSSGKFTDTQYF. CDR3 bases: TGTGCCAGCAGCAGCGGGAAATTTACAGATACGCAGTATTTT.

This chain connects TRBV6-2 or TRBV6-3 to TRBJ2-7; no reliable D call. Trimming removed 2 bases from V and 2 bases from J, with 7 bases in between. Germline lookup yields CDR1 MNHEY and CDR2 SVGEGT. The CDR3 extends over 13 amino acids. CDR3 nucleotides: TGTGCCAGCAGTTACGGCGGCACCTACGAGCAGTACGTC. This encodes CASSYGGTYEQYV.